The 22 T cell receptor beta chains reported below all come from one sample, sequenced in a study of neurological immune-mediated disorders (dated by TCRdb to the late 2010s). Explained via the paper, the time point label denotes: longitudinal time-point 2. The library was built by means of 5' RACE. TCRdb shows the sequencer as Illumina HiSeq 2500. TCRdb took the public reads, trimmed them with fastp at Q25, ran MiXCR for clone calling and kept in-frame beta chains. Duplicate CDR3 protein sequences are folded into a single record with the most common DNA and genes. This sample has roughly 80,000 distinct CDR3 sequences in its table, and about 5% of those were observed once. Over 6.5% of the sample is in the top ten clones. Sequenced sample: PBMCs. Receptors were obtained from a woman aged 55-69 years with multiple sclerosis.

This clonotype occurred many times. This CDR3 is CASSFSRVTEAFF. Here the CDR3 DNA reads TGTGCCAGCAGCTTCTCCCGGGTCACTGAAGCTTTCTTT. The V gene is TRBV6-5, the J gene TRBJ1-1; no definite D call. V lost 6 bases and J 4 bases, leaving 12 bases between the germline ends. The germline CDR1 and CDR2 sequences are MNHEY and SVGAGI. The CDR3 totals 13 residues.

The CDR3 nucleotides are TGTGCCAGCAGTTTAAGAGACCTTTTATCCTACAATGAGCAGTTCTTC. As protein: CASSLRDLLSYNEQFF. J is TRBJ2-1 and V is TRBV27; D gene uncertain. CDR3 size: 16 residues. Germline CDR1 and CDR2: MNHEY and SMNVEV (reference sequence). The germline V and J ends were trimmed by 2 bases and 1 base, with 12 bases remaining between them.

In its sample, this clonotype was seen many times. This rearrangement joins TRBV7-9 to TRBJ1-6; 9 nucleotides line up with TRBD1. This CDR3 is 16 amino acids long. Germline V lookup: CDR1 SEHNR, CDR2 FQNEAQ (reference sequence). Losses at the gene ends were 6 bases for V and 3 bases for J; bases not matched to a gene: 6. As DNA, the CDR3 is TGTGCCAGCAGTTCAGGACAGGGGTTCTATAATTCACCCCTCCACTTT. Amino acids: CASSSGQGFYNSPLHF. The variable domain in full, with the rest retrieved from reference TRBV7-9 and TRBJ1-6, is DTGVSQNPRHKITKRGQNVTFRCDPISEHNRLYWYRQTLGQGPEFLTYFQNEAQLEKSRLLSDRFSAERPKGSFSTLEIQRTEQGDSAMYLCASSSGQGFYNSPLHFGNGTRLTVT.

This clonotype was recorded many times. The genes are TRBV5-1 and TRBJ2-5, with D perhaps TRBD1 or TRBD2 (6 bases each). The V gene lost 3 bases and the J gene lost 1 base, with 10 bases spanning the gap. Germline values: CDR1 SGHRS, CDR2 YFSETQ. The CDR3 spans 14 residues. The CDR3 protein is CASSWRDTQETQYF. The CDR3 bases are TGCGCCAGCAGCTGGCGGGACACCCAAGAGACCCAGTACTTC.

This clonotype was recorded many times. CDR3 sequence: CASSLVGQGVGNSPLHF. The CDR3, as DNA: TGTGCCAGCAGCTTAGTGGGGCAGGGAGTAGGTAATTCACCCCTCCACTTT. J is TRBJ1-6 and V is TRBV7-8; possibly TRBD1 for D (5 bases). The CDR3 sequence is 17 residues long. V dropped 1 base and J dropped 6 bases, with 16 bases sitting between them. Germline CDR1 SGHVS, CDR2 FQNEAQ.

Sample share makes this clonotype medium-sized (0.01 to 0.1%). This sequence joins TRBV5-1 and TRBJ1-2; D gene uncertain. Per germline, CDR1 SGHRS and CDR2 YFSETQ. Trimming took 4 bases from V and 4 from J, leaving 11 bases between them. The CDR3 is 13 amino acids. DNA for the CDR3: TGCGCCAGCAGCAATTACGCAGTCTATGGCTACACCTTC. This sequence encodes CASSNYAVYGYTF.

Many counts were recorded for this clonotype. The J gene is TRBJ2-1, the V gene TRBV5-1; D unresolved. Germline-derived CDR1 and CDR2 are SGHRS and YFSETQ. The CDR3 spans 11 residues. V gave up 3 bases and J gave up 9 bases, with 7 bases separating them. The CDR3: CASSYKFEQFF. As DNA, the CDR3 is TGCGCCAGCAGCTACAAATTTGAGCAGTTCTTC.

There are many counts of this clonotype. This chain links TRBV27 with TRBJ2-3; D not resolved. This CDR3 comprises 16 residues. The V end lost 2 bases, the J end lost 2 bases, and 14 bases lay between the germline ends. The germline gives CDR1 MNHEY, CDR2 SMNVEV (reference sequence). The DNA of the CDR3 is TGTGCCAGCAGTTTAACCGTCGCGGCGGTCACAGATACGCAGTATTTT. Residues: CASSLTVAAVTDTQYF.

Ten or more counts support this clonotype. V usage is TRBV5-1 and J usage is TRBJ2-7; D is ambiguous. Trimming left V 0 bases short and J 0 bases short, with 7 bases between. Germline CDR1 is SGHRS and CDR2 is YFSETQ. The CDR3 sequence is 14 residues long. The CDR3 spells CASSLDPISYEQYF. Here the CDR3 DNA reads TGCGCCAGCAGCTTGGATCCGATCTCCTACGAGCAGTACTTC.

Many counts were recorded for this clonotype. V and J are TRBV20-1 and TRBJ2-7; 12 positions match TRBD2. The CDR3 is 12 residues long. V dropped 6 bases and J dropped 5; count of bases not matched to a gene: 2. CDR1 is DFQATT, CDR2 SNEGSKA, per germline (reference sequence). CDR3 in amino acids: CSARLAGDEQYF. The DNA of the CDR3 is TGCAGTGCGCGACTAGCGGGGGACGAGCAGTACTTC.

This clonotype has a count of ten or more. DNA of the CDR3: TGTGCCAGCAGTTTCGACAGGGGCCCAACCTACGAGCAGTACTTC. Translation gives CASSFDRGPTYEQYF. This chain joins TRBV7-2 and TRBJ2-7; 8 bases match TRBD1. The CDR3 has 15 amino acids. Germline V gene sequence: CDR1 SGHTA, CDR2 FQGNSA. With V trimmed by 6 bases and J by 2 bases, 9 bases remained unmatched.

This clonotype was detected ten times or more. The V call is TRBV5-6, the J call TRBJ2-5, with D tentatively TRBD1 (6 bases). V gave up 2 bases and J gave up 4 bases, with 9 bases separating them. This CDR3 region has 13 residues. Germline values: CDR1 SGHDT, CDR2 YYEEEE. CDR3: CASSFGRGETQYF. CDR3 coding DNA: TGTGCCAGCAGCTTTGGCAGGGGAGAGACCCAGTACTTC.

This clonotype was seen repeatedly, ten times or more. This chain uses TRBV5-1 with TRBJ1-6; D gene ambiguous. CDR3 size: 15 residues. The ends were cut back, 3 bases at V and 0 bases at J, with 7 bases in the middle. Germline-derived CDR1 and CDR2 are SGHRS and YFSETQ. The CDR3 protein is CASSSTLSYNSPLHF. The CDR3 coding sequence is TGCGCCAGCAGCTCCACCCTCTCCTATAATTCACCCCTCCACTTT.

This clonotype was picked up a small number of times. A much larger clonotype is one base distant, so this may be a read error. The chain is built from TRBV12-3 or TRBV12-4 and TRBJ1-2; a weak D match, TRBD1 (5 bases). The CDR3 contains 13 residues. CDR3 protein: CVSGILGGYGYTF. The CDR3 region has the DNA TGTGTCAGCGGAATTCTGGGGGGCTATGGCTACACCTTC.

This chain connects TRBV7-2 to TRBJ2-7, with 10 bases aligning to TRBD1. Germline trimming cut 0 bases from V and 2 bases from J; bases unmatched to any gene: 1. The CDR3 has 15 residues. CDR1 is SGHTA and CDR2 is FQGNSA in the germline V gene. The CDR3 loop reads CASSLAGQGAYEQYF. In nucleotides, the CDR3 is TGTGCCAGCAGCTTAGCAGGACAGGGGGCCTACGAGCAGTACTTC.

This clonotype came up many times. For the CDR3, the DNA is TGTGCCAGCAGCCAAGACAGGGCTAGCGGGGGCCCAGATACGCAGTATTTT. It yields the protein CASSQDRASGGPDTQYF. The chain combines TRBV4-2 with TRBJ2-3; TRBD2 agrees at 10 bases. This CDR3 is built from 17 residues. CDR1 LGHNA and CDR2 YNFKEQ come from the germline V gene. With V trimmed by 0 bases and J by 4 bases, 7 bases remained unmatched.

This clonotype came up many times. This sequence joins TRBV5-1 and TRBJ1-2; a possible D gene is TRBD1 (6 bases). Deletions cut 2 bases from V and 2 bases from J, with 7 bases between. This CDR3 has 13 residues. Per the germline V gene, CDR1 is SGHRS and CDR2 is YFSETQ. The DNA for the CDR3 is TGCGCCAGCAGCTTTACAGGGAACTATGGCTACACCTTC. This gives the protein CASSFTGNYGYTF.

This clonotype was recorded at least ten times. The chain employs TRBV3-1 and TRBJ2-5; no clear D. With 1 base removed from V and 2 bases from J, the gap between germline ends came to 11 bases. The CDR3 length is 15 residues. Germline CDR1 and CDR2: LGHDT and YNNKEL (reference sequence). The CDR3 sequence is CASSQVPPDQETQYF. The CDR3 DNA is TGTGCCAGCAGCCAAGTCCCCCCAGATCAAGAGACCCAGTACTTC.

This clonotype was seen repeatedly, ten times or more. The chain recombines TRBV20-1 with TRBJ1-2; D unclear. Trimming pared 4 bases from V and 4 bases from J, leaving 13 bases between. Per germline, CDR1 DFQATT and CDR2 SNEGSKA (reference sequence). The CDR3 is made up of 13 amino acids. This CDR3 reads CSAMNSGTYGYTF. CDR3 nucleotides: TGCAGTGCTATGAACAGCGGTACCTATGGCTACACCTTC.

The table lists this clonotype with many counts. The V call is TRBV5-6, the J call TRBJ1-5; weak D call: TRBD1 (6 bases). The CDR3 contains 15 residues. V lost 4 bases and J 1 base, leaving 12 bases between the germline ends. CDR1 and CDR2 (germline): SGHDT, YYEEEE. The CDR3 loop reads CASSRGSISNQPQHF. The CDR3 DNA follows: TGTGCCAGCAGCAGGGGGAGTATAAGCAATCAGCCCCAGCATTTT.

This clonotype showed up just a few times. The gene calls are TRBV27 and TRBJ1-1; no clear D gene. In germline, CDR1 is MNHEY, CDR2 SMNVEV (reference sequence). Trimming cost V 5 bases and J 7 bases, with 20 bases left between them. The CDR3 contains 15 residues. The CDR3 spells CASSIRVGLHLEAFF. In nucleotides, the CDR3 is TGTGCCAGCAGTATAAGGGTGGGCCTTCACCTTGAAGCTTTCTTT.

The rearrangement links TRBV28 to TRBJ1-3; no definite D call. Germline V lookup: CDR1 MDHEN, CDR2 SYDVKM. The length of the CDR3 is 13 residues. Between the trimmed V and J ends, which lost 6 bases and 7 bases, there was a span of 13 bases. The CDR3 coding sequence is TGTGCCAGCAGCAACCCACTCCGGAACACCATATATTTT. Amino acid sequence: CASSNPLRNTIYF.